Listed here are 9 T cell receptor beta chains from one sample, sequenced in a study of T cell responses to AZD1222 COVID-19 vaccine. Assay: immunoSEQ multiplex PCR; the TCRdb copy retains only in-frame clones and omits some. This table has 150,000 to 200,000 clones, 90% to 95% appearing once. Source: peripheral blood, taken 28 days after the second AZD1222 dose. Receptors were obtained from an adult who received the AZD1222 COVID-19 vaccine.

The gene calls are TRBV7-8 and TRBJ2-4, with D maybe TRBD2 (6 bases). CDR3 length: 17 amino acids. Germline lookup yields CDR1 SGHVS and CDR2 FQNEAQ. V was pared by 0 bases and J by 2 bases, with 14 bases between. The chain's CDR3 is CASSLARRVEPKNIQYF. The CDR3, as DNA: TGTGCCAGCAGCTTAGCGCGGAGGGTGGAGCCCAAAAACATTCAGTACTTC.

The chain is built from TRBV10-2 and TRBJ1-2; D unclear. Germline V gene data show CDR1 as WSHSY and CDR2 as SAAADI. The CDR3 has 13 residues. Trimming removed 5 bases from V and 4 bases from J, with 11 bases in between. The CDR3 DNA is TGCGCCAGCAGTAGGGAGGGCACCTATGGCTACACCTTC. Protein sequence: CASSREGTYGYTF.

The chain recombines TRBV5-1 with TRBJ1-2; 7 nucleotides agree with TRBD1. V was pared by 1 base and J by 0 bases, with 3 bases of the junction left unmatched. Per the germline V gene, CDR1 is SGHRS and CDR2 is YFSETQ. The CDR3 is made up of 15 amino acids. CDR3 in amino acids: CASSLTGQANYGYTF. Written as DNA, the CDR3 is TGCGCCAGCAGCTTGACCGGACAGGCTAACTATGGCTACACCTTC.

Comments on this clone: One end of the junction is discordant with germline, which a read error may explain. V is TRBV6-1 and J is TRBJ1-1; the D gene is possibly TRBD1 (6 bases). CDR3 size: 15 residues. Germline CDR1 MNHNS, CDR2 SASEGT. The CDR3 protein is CASSEAGGLGTEAFF. CDR3 bases: TGTGCCAGCAGCGAAGCCGGGGGGCTCGGCACTGAAGCTTTCTTT.

The J gene is TRBJ2-2, the V gene TRBV6-5; D perhaps matches TRBD2 (5 bases). The V gene lost 2 bases and the J gene lost 6 bases, with 7 bases spanning the gap. The CDR3 spans 13 residues. CDR1 and CDR2 from the germline V gene are MNHEY and SVGAGI. The CDR3 DNA follows: TGTGCCAGCAGTTACCCCGGGGCCGGGGAGCTGTTTTTT. Translated: CASSYPGAGELFF.

The V and J genes are TRBV19 and TRBJ1-5, with 9 bases fitting TRBD1. V was clipped by 6 bases and J by 5 bases; unmatched bases: 2. The germline V gene has CDR1 LNHDA and CDR2 SQIVND (reference sequence). The CDR3 covers 13 residues. CDR3 sequence (DNA): TGTGCCAGTAGGGGACAGGGAGATCAGCCCCAGCATTTT. Residues: CASRGQGDQPQHF.

This clone was observed once. The rearrangement links TRBV6-5 to TRBJ1-2; 8 positions match TRBD1. Germline V CDR1 and CDR2: MNHEY, SVGAGI. The CDR3 contains 14 residues. Unmatched junction bases numbered 3, after V lost 0 bases and J lost 6 bases. The CDR3 nucleotides are TGTGCCAGCAGTTACTCCGCAGGGGGCGATGGCTACACCTTC. The encoded protein is CASSYSAGGDGYTF.

The chain combines TRBV13 with TRBJ2-1, with 15 positions matching TRBD2. The trim removed 4 bases at V and 11 bases at J, leaving 12 bases unmatched. The CDR3 is 17 residues long. Per the germline V gene, CDR1 is PRHDT and CDR2 is FYEKMQ (reference sequence). The CDR3 region is CASSSSPLGTSGGKQFF. The CDR3 DNA reads TGTGCCAGCAGCTCCTCGCCTCTCGGGACTAGCGGGGGGAAGCAGTTCTTC.

V is TRBV6-5 and J is TRBJ2-2; 9 nucleotides agree with TRBD2. The germline gives CDR1 MNHEY, CDR2 SVGAGI. V was pared by 4 bases and J by 4 bases, with 4 bases of the junction left unmatched. The CDR3 sequence is 15 residues long. CDR3 residues: CASSSSGGFTGELFF. The CDR3 nucleotides read TGTGCCAGCAGTTCAAGCGGGGGGTTCACCGGGGAGCTGTTTTTT.